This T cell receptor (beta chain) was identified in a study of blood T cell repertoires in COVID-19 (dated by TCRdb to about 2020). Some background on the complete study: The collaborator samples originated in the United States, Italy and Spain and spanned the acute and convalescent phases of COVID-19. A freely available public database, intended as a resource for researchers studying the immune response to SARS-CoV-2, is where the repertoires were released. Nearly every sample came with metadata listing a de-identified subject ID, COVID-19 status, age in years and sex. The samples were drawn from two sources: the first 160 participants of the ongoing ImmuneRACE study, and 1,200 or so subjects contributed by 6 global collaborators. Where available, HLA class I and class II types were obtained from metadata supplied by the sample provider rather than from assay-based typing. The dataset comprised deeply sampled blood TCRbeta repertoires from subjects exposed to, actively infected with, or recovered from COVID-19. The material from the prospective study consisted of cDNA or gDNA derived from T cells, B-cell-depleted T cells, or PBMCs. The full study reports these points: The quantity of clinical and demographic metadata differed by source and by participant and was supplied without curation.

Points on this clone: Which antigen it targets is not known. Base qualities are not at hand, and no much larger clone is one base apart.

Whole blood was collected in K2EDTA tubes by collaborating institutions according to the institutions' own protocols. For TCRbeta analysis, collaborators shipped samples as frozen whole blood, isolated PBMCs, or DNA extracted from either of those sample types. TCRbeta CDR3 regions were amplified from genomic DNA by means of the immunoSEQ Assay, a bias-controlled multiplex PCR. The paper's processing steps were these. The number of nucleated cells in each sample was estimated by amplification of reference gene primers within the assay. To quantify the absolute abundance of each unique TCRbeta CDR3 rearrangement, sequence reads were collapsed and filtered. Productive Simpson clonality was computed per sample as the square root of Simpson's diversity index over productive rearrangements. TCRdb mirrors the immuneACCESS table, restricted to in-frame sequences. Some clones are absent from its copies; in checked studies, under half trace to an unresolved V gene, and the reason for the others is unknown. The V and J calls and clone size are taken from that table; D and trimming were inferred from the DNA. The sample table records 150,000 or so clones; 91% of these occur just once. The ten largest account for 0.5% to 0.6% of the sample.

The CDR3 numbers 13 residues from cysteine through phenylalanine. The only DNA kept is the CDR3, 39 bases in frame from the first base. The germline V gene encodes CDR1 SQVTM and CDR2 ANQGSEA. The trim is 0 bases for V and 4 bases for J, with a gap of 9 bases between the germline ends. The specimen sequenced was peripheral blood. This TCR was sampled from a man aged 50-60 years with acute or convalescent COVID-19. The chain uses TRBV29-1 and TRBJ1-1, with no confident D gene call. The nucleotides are TGCAGCGTTGAAGAGGGCGCCGGCACTGAAGCTTTCTTT. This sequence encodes CSVEEGAGTEAFF.